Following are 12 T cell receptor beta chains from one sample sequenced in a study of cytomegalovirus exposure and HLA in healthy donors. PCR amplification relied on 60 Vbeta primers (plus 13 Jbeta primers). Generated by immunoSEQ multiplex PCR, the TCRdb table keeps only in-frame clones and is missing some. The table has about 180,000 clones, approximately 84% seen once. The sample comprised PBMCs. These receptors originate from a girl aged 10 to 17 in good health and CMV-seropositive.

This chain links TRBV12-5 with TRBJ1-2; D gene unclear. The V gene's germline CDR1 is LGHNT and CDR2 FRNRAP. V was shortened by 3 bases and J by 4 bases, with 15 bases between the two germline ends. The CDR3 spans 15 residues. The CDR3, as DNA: TGTGCTAGTGGTTTAATCACAGTCGTGGGCTATGGCTACACCTTC. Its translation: CASGLITVVGYGYTF.

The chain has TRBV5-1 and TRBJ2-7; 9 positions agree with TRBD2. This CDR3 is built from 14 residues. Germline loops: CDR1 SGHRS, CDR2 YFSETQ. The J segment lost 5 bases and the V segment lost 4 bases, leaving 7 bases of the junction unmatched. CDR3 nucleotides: TGCGCCAGCAGCCAGGGGCGGGGGGGCGACGAGCAGTACTTC. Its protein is CASSQGRGGDEQYF.

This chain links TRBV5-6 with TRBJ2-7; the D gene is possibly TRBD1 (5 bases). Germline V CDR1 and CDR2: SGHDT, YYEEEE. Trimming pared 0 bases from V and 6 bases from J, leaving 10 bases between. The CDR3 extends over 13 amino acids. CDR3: CASSLGQFPEQYF. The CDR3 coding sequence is TGTGCCAGCAGCTTGGGACAGTTCCCCGAGCAGTACTTC.

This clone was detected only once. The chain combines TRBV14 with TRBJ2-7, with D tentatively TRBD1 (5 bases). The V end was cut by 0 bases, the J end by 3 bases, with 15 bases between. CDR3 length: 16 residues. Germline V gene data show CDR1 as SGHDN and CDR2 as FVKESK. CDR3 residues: CASSQEWSAGIYEQYF. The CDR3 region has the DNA TGTGCCAGCAGCCAAGAGTGGTCAGCAGGGATCTACGAGCAGTACTTC.

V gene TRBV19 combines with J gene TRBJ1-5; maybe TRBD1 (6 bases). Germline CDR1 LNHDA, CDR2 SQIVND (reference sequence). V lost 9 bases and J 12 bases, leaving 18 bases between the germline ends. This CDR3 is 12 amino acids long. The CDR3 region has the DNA TGTGCCAGCAAACAGGGTTTTGGTTACCAGCATTTT. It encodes CASKQGFGYQHF.

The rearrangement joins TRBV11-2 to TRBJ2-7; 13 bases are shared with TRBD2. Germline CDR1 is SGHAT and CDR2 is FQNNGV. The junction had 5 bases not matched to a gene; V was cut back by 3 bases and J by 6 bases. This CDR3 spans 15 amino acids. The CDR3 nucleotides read TGTGCCAGCAGCTTTGGACTAGCGGGAGAAGGCGAGCAGTACTTC. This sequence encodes CASSFGLAGEGEQYF.

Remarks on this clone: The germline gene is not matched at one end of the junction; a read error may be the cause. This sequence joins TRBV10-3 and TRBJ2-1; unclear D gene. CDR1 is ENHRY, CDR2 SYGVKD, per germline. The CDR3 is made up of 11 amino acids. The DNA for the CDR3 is TGTGCCCTCAGAGTAGCCAATGAGCAGTTCTTC. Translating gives CALRVANEQFF.

The CDR3 loop reads CASSLVGAGDADTQYF. CDR3 nucleotides: TGTGCCAGCAGCTTAGTTGGAGCGGGAGATGCAGATACGCAGTATTTT. The V call is TRBV7-2, the J call TRBJ2-3; 8 nucleotides line up with TRBD2. The CDR3 contains 16 residues. Germline V gene lookup returns CDR1 SGHTA and CDR2 FQGNSA. V was pared by 1 base and J by 4 bases, with 7 bases of the junction left unmatched.

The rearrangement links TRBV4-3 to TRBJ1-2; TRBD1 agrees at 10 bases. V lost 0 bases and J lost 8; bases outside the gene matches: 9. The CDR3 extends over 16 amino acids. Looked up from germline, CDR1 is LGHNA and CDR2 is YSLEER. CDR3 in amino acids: CASSQDRRQGAGGYTF. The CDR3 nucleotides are TGCGCCAGCAGCCAAGATCGGCGACAGGGGGCGGGAGGCTACACCTTC.

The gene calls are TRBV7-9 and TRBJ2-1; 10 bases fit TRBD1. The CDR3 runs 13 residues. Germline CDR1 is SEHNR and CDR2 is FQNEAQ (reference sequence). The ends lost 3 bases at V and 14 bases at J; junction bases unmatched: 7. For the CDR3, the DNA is TGTGCCAGCAGCTTGGCAACCGGGACAGGGGAGTTCTTC. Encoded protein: CASSLATGTGEFF.

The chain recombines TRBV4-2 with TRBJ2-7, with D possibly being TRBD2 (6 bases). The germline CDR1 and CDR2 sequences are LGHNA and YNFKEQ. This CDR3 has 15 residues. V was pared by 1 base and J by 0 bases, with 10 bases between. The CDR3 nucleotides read TGTGCCAGCAGCCAAGGGAGGGGTGGCTCCTACGAGCAGTACTTC. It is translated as CASSQGRGGSYEQYF.

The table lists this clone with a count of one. The CDR3 region is CAWRRIQAFF. For the CDR3, the DNA is TGTGCCTGGAGGAGGATTCAAGCTTTCTTT. The rearrangement joins TRBV30 to TRBJ1-1; D unresolved. Per the germline V gene, CDR1 is GTSNPN and CDR2 is SVGIG (reference sequence). CDR3 length equals 10 residues. V was pared by 3 bases and J by 9 bases, with 8 bases between.